The T cell receptor beta chain described here comes from a study of CD8+ T cells in alopecia areata. cDNA prepared by RNA extraction and subsequent reverse transcription served as the template for sequencing. The table came from immunoSEQ multiplex PCR; TCRdb's copy has only in-frame clones and leaves some out. Altogether 100,000 to 130,000 clones are present, approximately 59% being singletons, with the ten largest covering 20% to 25%. The CDR3 loop spans 14 amino acids. Germline V gene sequence: CDR1 SGHKS, CDR2 YYEKEE (reference sequence). About this clone itself: The junction does not match germline at one end; this may be a read error.

The chain links TRBV5-5 to TRBJ2-7; tentative D call: TRBD2 (6 bases). Sequenced: CD8+ T cells sorted from blood. This clonotype was sampled from a human donor in good health. DNA for the CDR3: TGCGCCAGCAGCCCGGGAGAAGAGTGGTCTGAGCAGTACTTC. Translation gives CASSPGEEWSEQYF.